This T cell receptor beta chain was recorded in a study of CD4 and CD8 cells across lung adenocarcinoma regions. Germline V gene data show CDR1 as MNHNS and CDR2 as SASEGT. Trimming took off 6 bases at V and 11 bases at J, with 28 bases between the two ends. The CDR3 runs 16 residues. Localized lung adenocarcinoma, a non-small cell lung cancer, affected the donors. TCRdb redid the calling of the PCR reads with MiXCR, one entry per CDR3 protein. Of approximately 3,700 distinct CDR3 sequences in the sample, approximately 56% were seen once. This sequence originates from a female donor with lung adenocarcinoma. The CD4 and CD8 labels of this study may be unreliable. Sample: CD4+ T cells from the margin of a lung tumor. This chain links TRBV6-1 with TRBJ2-5; D is possibly TRBD1 (5 bases). The CDR3 protein is CASRELGRLGPDTQYF. CDR3 DNA sequence: TGTGCCAGCAGGGAGTTGGGGCGCCTTGGCCCAGATACGCAGTACTTC.